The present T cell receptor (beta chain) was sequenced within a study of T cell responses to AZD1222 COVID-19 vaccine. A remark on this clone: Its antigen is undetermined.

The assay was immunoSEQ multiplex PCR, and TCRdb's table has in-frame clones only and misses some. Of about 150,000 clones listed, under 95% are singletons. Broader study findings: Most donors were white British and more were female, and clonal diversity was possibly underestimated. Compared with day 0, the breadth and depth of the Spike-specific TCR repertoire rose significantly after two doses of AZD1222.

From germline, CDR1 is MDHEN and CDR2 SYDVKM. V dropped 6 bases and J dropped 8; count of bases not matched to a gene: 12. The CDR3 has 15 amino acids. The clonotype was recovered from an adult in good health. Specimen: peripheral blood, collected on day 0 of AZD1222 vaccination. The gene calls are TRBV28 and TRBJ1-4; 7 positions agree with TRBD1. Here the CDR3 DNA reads TGTGCCAGCAGCTTACTTACAGGGGTTCGGGAAAAACTGTTTTTT. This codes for CASSLLTGVREKLFF.